The T cell receptor (beta chain) described here comes from a study of blood T cell repertoires in COVID-19. Turning to the study itself: Acute and convalescent COVID-19 samples came from the United States, Italy and Spain. PBMCs, B-cell-depleted T cells, or T cells provided the cDNA or gDNA that made up the material.

The germline CDR1 and CDR2 sequences are SGHTA and FQGNSA. This CDR3 has 18 amino acids. Trimming removed 1 base from V and 0 bases from J, with 15 bases in between. As processed by the authors: The assay estimated nucleated cells by amplifying reference gene primers. Profiling relied on immunoSEQ multiplex PCR, and the TCRdb table lists in-frame clones only, not all of them. V, J and clone size reflect that table, while D and trimming were determined from the DNA. The top ten hold roughly 3.9% of the sample, which has fewer than 90,000 clones, approximately 90% seen once. The chain couples TRBV7-2 to TRBJ1-4, with D possibly matching TRBD1 (5 bases). This TCR came from an older man with active COVID-19. The source material was peripheral blood. CDR3: CASSLGGLLLATNEKLFF. For the CDR3, the DNA is TGTGCCAGCAGCTTAGGGGGACTACTACTTGCAACTAATGAAAAACTGTTTTTT.